The subject of this entry is one TCR beta chain. V was clipped by 0 bases and J by 7 bases, with 13 bases between them. The germline V gene encodes CDR1 MNHEY and CDR2 SVGAGI. The CDR3 has 15 residues. The data were obtained in a study of cytomegalovirus exposure and HLA in healthy donors. PCR employed 60 Vbeta and 13 Jbeta primers. Profiling relied on immunoSEQ multiplex PCR, and the TCRdb table lists in-frame clones only, not all of them. The data contain 120,000 or so clones, about two thirds of them seen just once; the ten biggest clones take up 6.5% to 9%. The V call is TRBV6-5, the J call TRBJ1-5; no clear D. This receptor was obtained from a woman aged 40-49 years in good health and CMV-seropositive. The sample taken for sequencing was PBMCs. Here the CDR3 reads CASSYSIAGKQPQHF. DNA for the CDR3: TGTGCCAGCAGTTACTCGATCGCGGGGAAGCAGCCCCAGCATTTT.